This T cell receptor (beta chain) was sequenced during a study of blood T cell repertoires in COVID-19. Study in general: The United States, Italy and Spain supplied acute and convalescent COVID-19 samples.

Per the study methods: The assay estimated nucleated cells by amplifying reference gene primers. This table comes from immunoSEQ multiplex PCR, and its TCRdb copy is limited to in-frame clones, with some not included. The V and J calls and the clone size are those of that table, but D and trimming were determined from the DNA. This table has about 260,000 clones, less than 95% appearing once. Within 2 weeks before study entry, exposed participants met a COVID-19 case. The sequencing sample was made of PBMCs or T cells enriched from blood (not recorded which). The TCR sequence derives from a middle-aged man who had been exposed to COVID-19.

Here the CDR3 DNA reads TGTGCCATCAGTGAACGGACAGGGAAATATGGCTACACCTTC. As protein: CAISERTGKYGYTF. The V gene is TRBV10-3, the J gene TRBJ1-2; 8 bases map to TRBD1. V shed 3 bases, J shed 5 bases, and the junction held 5 bases outside the gene matches. Germline V gives CDR1 ENHRY, CDR2 SYGVKD. There are 14 residues in the CDR3.